Each of the 30 T cell receptor beta chains below was sequenced from the same sample in a study of vaccination and CD4 T cells after COVID-19. With the Oncomine TCR Beta short-read assay, DNA from cultured CD4+ T cells was sequenced. Using its own MiXCR run on the PCR reads, TCRdb lists one record per CDR3 protein. The sample has about 7,100 distinct CDR3 sequences, roughly 73% seen once. The treatment denotes: approximately 9-day PBMC culture with coronavirus spike peptide pools or control peptides (ViraFEST assay). Antigen specificity for these receptors is unknown. The sequenced sample was CD4+ T cells from blood, cultured in vitro. The receptors come from a human donor who had recovered from COVID-19.

This clonotype was detected a few times. This rearrangement joins TRBV19 to TRBJ2-1, with TRBD2 as a possible D gene (6 bases). Trimming removed 2 bases from V and 7 bases from J, with 18 bases in between. The CDR3 covers 16 residues. Germline CDR1 and CDR2: LNHDA and SQIVND (reference sequence). The CDR3 sequence is CASSIRRGRRVNEQFF. CDR3 nucleotide sequence: TGTGCCAGTAGTATACGTCGAGGGAGGCGCGTGAATGAGCAGTTCTTC.

The rearrangement links TRBV6-2 or TRBV6-3 to TRBJ2-4; D may be TRBD1 (6 bases). Deletions cut 7 bases from V and 4 bases from J, with 17 bases between. Germline CDR1 and CDR2: MNHEY and SVGEGT. This CDR3 comprises 15 residues. The CDR3: CASTPRTDLKNIQYF. The CDR3 nucleotides are TGTGCCAGCACCCCTCGGACAGATTTAAAAAACATTCAGTACTTC.

The chain joins TRBV7-6 to TRBJ2-7; D uncertain. Trimming shortened V by 1 base and J by 5 bases, and 12 bases separated the two germline ends. The CDR3 consists of 14 residues. CDR1 is SGHVS and CDR2 is FNYEAQ in the germline V gene. The CDR3 sequence: CASSLGRSGDEQYF. CDR3 DNA: TGTGCCAGCAGCTTAGGCCGGAGTGGTGACGAGCAGTACTTC.

This clonotype was seen a few times. V and J are TRBV7-2 and TRBJ1-1; D is unclear. The germline CDR1 and CDR2 sequences are SGHTA and FQGNSA. The CDR3 is 12 amino acids. V was shortened by 2 bases and J by 8 bases, with 9 bases between the two germline ends. The CDR3, as DNA: TGTGCCAGCAGCTTAAGTGGAATGGAAGCTTTCTTT. Translation: CASSLSGMEAFF.

Within the sample, this clonotype is medium-sized (0.01 to 0.1%). The chain employs TRBV5-4 and TRBJ1-1; 9 bases agree with TRBD1. CDR1 and CDR2 (germline): SGHNT, YYREEE (reference sequence). The CDR3 loop spans 16 amino acids. After removal of 4 bases from V and 0 bases from J, the junction contained 7 bases not matched to a gene. CDR3: CASSPDRGFMNTEAFF. DNA of the CDR3: TGTGCCAGCAGCCCTGACAGGGGGTTTATGAACACTGAAGCTTTCTTT.

This chain links TRBV18 with TRBJ2-5; D is unresolved. CDR3 length equals 14 residues. Germline lookup yields CDR1 KGHSH and CDR2 LQKENI. Trimming removed 6 bases at V and 0 bases at J, with 11 bases between. This CDR3 reads CASSPRRNQETQYF. CDR3 in DNA: TGTGCCAGCTCGCCTCGACGGAACCAAGAGACCCAGTACTTC.

V and J are TRBV18 and TRBJ1-4; D gene uncertain. Germline-derived CDR1 and CDR2 are KGHSH and LQKENI. This CDR3 is 14 amino acids long. Deletions cut 3 bases from V and 0 bases from J, with 5 bases between. CDR3 sequence reads: CASSPQPTNEKLFF. The CDR3 bases are TGTGCCAGCTCACCTCAGCCAACTAATGAAAAACTGTTTTTT.

In DNA form, the CDR3 reads TGCAGTGCTACCAAGCTCGAGCTCTTAGCCAAAAACATTCAGTACTTC. This encodes CSATKLELLAKNIQYF. The chain links TRBV20-1 to TRBJ2-4; D not resolved. This CDR3 spans 16 amino acids. Germline-derived CDR1 and CDR2 are DFQATT and SNEGSKA (reference sequence). V gave up 4 bases and J gave up 0 bases, with 16 bases separating them.

This clonotype is medium-sized. The genes are TRBV7-2 and TRBJ2-7, with TRBD2 matching 14 bases. The ends lost 5 bases at V and 2 bases at J; junction bases unmatched: 14. Germline lookup yields CDR1 SGHTA and CDR2 FQGNSA. The CDR3 is 19 amino acids. For the CDR3, the DNA is TGTGCCAGCAGCCGTTTGGGACTAGCGGGAGCCGGAATAGCCTACGAGCAGTACTTC. It yields the protein CASSRLGLAGAGIAYEQYF.

The chain has TRBV7-6 and TRBJ1-3, with TRBD1 matching over 10 bases. Germline loops: CDR1 SGHVS, CDR2 FNYEAQ. This CDR3 spans 17 amino acids. V was pared by 2 bases and J by 1 base, with 5 bases of the junction left unmatched. The CDR3, as DNA: TGTGCCAGCAGCTTACGGACAGGGGGAGGTTCTGGAAACACCATATATTTT. It codes for CASSLRTGGGSGNTIYF.

V and J are TRBV7-2 and TRBJ1-2; TRBD1 might be the D (5 bases). Germline V gene sequence: CDR1 SGHTA, CDR2 FQGNSA. V gave up 4 bases and J gave up 7 bases, with 10 bases separating them. The CDR3 length is 12 residues. The CDR3 coding sequence is TGTGCCAGCAGCTCATCGGGACCTGGCTACACCTTC. Its protein is CASSSSGPGYTF.

CDR3 in amino acids: CSAPLGGHTEAFF. For the CDR3, the DNA is TGCAGTGCCCCCCTAGGGGGGCACACTGAAGCTTTCTTT. The rearrangement uses TRBV20-1 and TRBJ1-1; a weak D match, TRBD1 (6 bases). CDR3 length: 13 amino acids. The germline V gene encodes CDR1 DFQATT and CDR2 SNEGSKA (reference sequence). Trimming shortened V by 6 bases and J by 3 bases, and 14 bases separated the two germline ends.

The CDR3 protein is CASSFIGWGGYTF. In nucleotides, the CDR3 is TGTGCCAGCAGCTTTATAGGTTGGGGTGGCTACACCTTC. The chain combines TRBV11-2 with TRBJ1-2; D unclear. CDR3 length: 13 residues. Looked up from germline, CDR1 is SGHAT and CDR2 is FQNNGV. The V gene lost 3 bases and the J gene lost 7 bases, with 12 bases spanning the gap.

The chain employs TRBV20-1 and TRBJ2-1; 8 nucleotides agree with TRBD2. In germline, CDR1 is DFQATT, CDR2 SNEGSKA (reference sequence). CDR3 length equals 13 residues. V dropped 5 bases and J dropped 8; count of bases not matched to a gene: 8. The CDR3, as DNA: TGCAGTGCTTCCGCCGGGAGGGCGTATGAGCAGTTCTTC. It translates to CSASAGRAYEQFF.

The gene calls are TRBV12-3 or TRBV12-4 and TRBJ2-7; 8 bases align to TRBD1. CDR3 length equals 14 residues. After removal of 7 bases from V and 0 bases from J, the junction contained 5 bases not matched to a gene. The CDR3 is CASKGTGSSYEQYF. The CDR3 nucleotides are TGTGCCAGCAAAGGGACAGGAAGCTCCTACGAGCAGTACTTC.

This rearrangement joins TRBV20-1 to TRBJ1-6, with D perhaps matching TRBD1 (5 bases). V was cut by 0 bases and J by 9 bases, with 12 bases left in between. CDR1 is DFQATT and CDR2 is SNEGSKA in the germline V gene (reference sequence). The CDR3 totals 14 residues. The CDR3 protein is CSAREPRDGSPLHF. The CDR3 DNA reads as TGCAGTGCTAGAGAACCCCGGGACGGTTCACCCCTCCACTTT.

The rearrangement uses TRBV20-1 and TRBJ1-1; no clear D gene. CDR3 size: 10 residues. The germline V gene encodes CDR1 DFQATT and CDR2 SNEGSKA (reference sequence). V was pared by 6 bases and J by 3 bases, with 5 bases between. The CDR3 DNA follows: TGCAGTGCAATTGACACTGAAGCTTTCTTT. The encoded protein is CSAIDTEAFF.

This sequence joins TRBV7-2 and TRBJ1-5; tentative D call: TRBD1 (5 bases). Between the trimmed V and J ends, which lost 1 base and 1 base, there was a span of 8 bases. This CDR3 region has 15 residues. The germline V gene has CDR1 SGHTA and CDR2 FQGNSA. The CDR3 sequence: CASSLVAGSNQPQHF. CDR3 in DNA: TGTGCCAGCAGCTTAGTGGCAGGGAGCAATCAGCCCCAGCATTTT.

J is TRBJ2-3 and V is TRBV20-1; tentative D call: TRBD2 (6 bases). CDR3 length: 14 residues. CDR1 and CDR2 from the germline V gene are DFQATT and SNEGSKA (reference sequence). V was clipped by 5 bases and J by 0 bases, with 12 bases between them. CDR3 sequence: CSARGNPSTDTQYF. Written as DNA, the CDR3 is TGCAGTGCTCGGGGGAACCCAAGCACAGATACGCAGTATTTT.

The V and J genes are TRBV6-4 and TRBJ1-3; D is unresolved. The CDR3 has 9 amino acids. CDR1 is MRHNA, CDR2 SNTAGT, per germline. The V end lost 2 bases, the J end lost 16 bases, and 6 bases lay between the germline ends. The CDR3 sequence: CASSDHFYF. For the CDR3, the DNA is TGTGCCAGCAGTGACCACTTCTATTTT.

This chain uses TRBV6-5 with TRBJ2-1; the match to TRBD2 covers 7 bases. Trimming cost V 2 bases and J 2 bases; bases outside gene matches: 9. Germline CDR1 is MNHEY and CDR2 is SVGAGI. The length of the CDR3 is 17 residues. DNA of the CDR3: TGTGCCAGCAGTTACCTCAGTGGGAGGGCGACCTACAATGAGCAGTTCTTC. Residues: CASSYLSGRATYNEQFF.

This sequence joins TRBV4-3 and TRBJ1-5; D remains unclear. Trimming pared 2 bases from V and 11 bases from J, leaving 13 bases between. CDR3 length equals 13 residues. The V gene's germline CDR1 is LGHNA and CDR2 YSLEER. The CDR3 loop reads CASSQSSPSAQHF. CDR3 coding DNA: TGCGCCAGCAGCCAATCTTCCCCATCGGCCCAGCATTTT.

This clonotype has a handful of counts. The V and J genes are TRBV11-2 and TRBJ1-5; no clear D. In germline, CDR1 is SGHAT, CDR2 FQNNGV. This CDR3 comprises 13 residues. Trimming took off 0 bases at V and 5 bases at J, with 5 bases between the two ends. This CDR3 reads CASSLDPYQPQHF. CDR3 bases: TGTGCCAGCAGCTTAGATCCTTATCAGCCCCAGCATTTT.

The gene calls are TRBV9 and TRBJ2-3, with 12 positions matching TRBD2. Germline CDR1 is SGDLS and CDR2 is YYNGEE. This CDR3 comprises 16 residues. V gave up 4 bases and J gave up 1 base; unmatched junction bases: 4. CDR3 loop: CASSQRTSGGTDTQYF. CDR3 sequence (DNA): TGTGCCAGCAGCCAGAGGACTAGCGGGGGCACAGATACGCAGTATTTT.

This clonotype was seen a single time. V usage is TRBV20-1 and J usage is TRBJ2-3; D gene unclear. The CDR3 contains 13 residues. The germline CDR1 and CDR2 sequences are DFQATT and SNEGSKA (reference sequence). V lost 0 bases, J lost 4 bases, and 8 bases lay in between. The DNA of the CDR3 is TGCAGTGCTAGAGACCCCGTCCCAGATACGCAGTATTTT. This sequence encodes CSARDPVPDTQYF.

The chain couples TRBV6-2 or TRBV6-3 to TRBJ2-1; D is possibly TRBD2 (7 bases). V lost 0 bases and J lost 7, with 10 bases in between. Germline CDR1 and CDR2: MNHEY and SVGEGT. The CDR3 covers 14 residues. CDR3 nucleotides: TGTGCCAGCAGTTACTCAGGGGGGGGGAATGAGCAGTTCTTC. Amino acids: CASSYSGGGNEQFF.

V usage is TRBV7-9 and J usage is TRBJ2-1; TRBD2 agrees at 12 bases. In germline, CDR1 is SEHNR, CDR2 FQNEAQ (reference sequence). After removal of 8 bases from V and 8 bases from J, the junction contained 10 bases not matched to a gene. CDR3 length: 15 residues. DNA for the CDR3: TGTGCCAGCTCGATTCGGACTAGCGGGGTCCATGAGCAGTTCTTC. Amino acids: CASSIRTSGVHEQFF.

V is TRBV11-3 and J is TRBJ2-1; 9 nucleotides agree with TRBD2. CDR3 size: 15 residues. CDR1 and CDR2 from the germline V gene are SGHNT and YENEEA. Losses at the gene ends were 4 bases for V and 8 bases for J; bases not matched to a gene: 9. The CDR3 coding sequence is TGTGCCAGCAGCTCTCAGGCTAGCGGGACCTATGAGCAGTTCTTC. This translates into CASSSQASGTYEQFF.

This rearrangement joins TRBV24-1 to TRBJ2-5, with D possibly being TRBD2 (5 bases). Trimming removed 7 bases at V and 5 bases at J, with 10 bases between. This CDR3 region has 12 residues. Looked up from germline, CDR1 is KGHDR and CDR2 is SFDVKD. CDR3 DNA sequence: TGTGCCACCAGCGTCAGAGGGGAGACCCAGTACTTC. It codes for CATSVRGETQYF.

J is TRBJ2-2 and V is TRBV12-3 or TRBV12-4, with D perhaps being TRBD1 or TRBD2 (5 bases each). Trimming removed 6 bases at V and 1 base at J, with 9 bases between. The CDR3 is 14 residues long. This CDR3 reads CASRRDGNTGELFF. The CDR3 DNA sequence: TGTGCCAGCAGGAGGGACGGGAACACCGGGGAGCTGTTTTTT.